This T cell receptor beta chain was captured in a study of Ad26.COV2.S vaccination and SARS-CoV-2 variants. Study as a whole: The study gave Ad26.COV2.S intramuscularly, once or twice 56 days apart.

Treatment here: some 20 received Ad26.COV2.S at low or high dose, single or two shots; about 5 received placebo; per-sample allocation not given. After the first vaccine or placebo injection, samples were drawn on day 63. What was given as vaccine was an Ad26 vector encoding Wuhan-strain SARS-CoV-2 spike. The repertoire was sequenced with immunoSEQ multiplex PCR; TCRdb's copy has only in-frame clones and lacks some. The table shows roughly 680,000 clones, with more than 80% occurring only once. Study conclusions and caveats: Greater spike-specific TCR breadth was seen in vaccine recipients than in placebo recipients. Total responses of T cells may have been underestimated by the analyses of TCR breadth and depth.

This clone appeared once. Its antigen is currently unknown. Germline CDR1 is SGHTS and CDR2 is YDEGEE. The CDR3 runs 13 residues. Trimming took 9 bases from V and 3 from J, leaving 12 bases between them. The sequence came from a person aged 18-65 years who received the Ad26.COV2.S COVID-19 vaccine or a placebo. The sequenced sample was peripheral blood, obtained in a trial of Ad26.COV2.S vaccine versus placebo. The chain carries TRBV5-8 and TRBJ1-4; possible D gene TRBD1, 6 bases. Here the CDR3 DNA reads TGTGCCACCCAGACAGGTTCTAATGAAAAACTGTTTTTT. Protein: CATQTGSNEKLFF.